This TCR beta chain was captured in a study of T cells expressing NK-cell markers. Overall study context: Of eight sequenced donors, seven were HCMV-seropositive and one HCMV-seronegative. Study-wide findings and caveats: Six of the donors carried dominant NKG2C+ clonotypes that took up about 1.0-7.0% of their CD8+ T cells.

This CDR3 region has 12 residues. Germline CDR1 MNHEY, CDR2 SMNVEV (reference sequence). As for this clonotype: No antigen is known for it.

TCRdb reprocessed the 5' RACE reads, keeping one entry per CDR3 protein, no DNA. The sample includes around 100,000 distinct CDR3 sequences. The rearrangement links TRBV27 to TRBJ1-4; the TCRdb D gene call, TRBD1, has no DNA to confirm it. Sequenced material: blood T cells: a sorted CD56 or NKG2C T cell subset, CD4+ or CD8+ T cells, or bulk PBMC T cells (not recorded which). This TCR was sampled from a woman between 18 and 70 years old in good health. This CDR3 is CASGYPPSGLFF.